This entry concerns a single T cell receptor beta chain. TCRdb re-called the RT-PCR reads through MiXCR, storing one row per CDR3 protein. The data hold about 700,000 distinct CDR3 sequences, with approximately 15% observed a single time. V shed 1 base and J shed 8 bases, with 15 bases lying between them. CDR3 size: 15 residues. Germline values: CDR1 WSHSY, CDR2 SAAADI. The J gene is TRBJ2-1, the V gene TRBV10-2; D call uncertain. The sequenced material came from memory CD4+ T cells from blood. This sequence was found in a female donor in good health, serving as a healthy control. CDR3 residues: CASSEWRTSSDEQFF. The CDR3 nucleotides are TGCGCCAGCAGTGAGTGGCGGACGTCCAGCGATGAGCAGTTCTTC.